What follows describes a single T cell receptor beta chain. Its matching antigen is unknown. These data belong to a study of early T cells in non-severe SARS-CoV-2 infection. Study-wide context: Sequenced bulk RNA came from whole blood that was unsorted, and chains were unpaired. Study results and caveats: Sequences matched to VDJdb favored anti-spike CD8 responses, while private and CD4 specificities were missed.

TCRdb reanalysed the 5' RACE reads using MiXCR and keeps one entry per CDR3 protein. This table has 95,000 to 100,000 distinct CDR3 sequences, roughly 11% appearing once. Trimming took 1 base from V and 7 from J, leaving 6 bases between them. The CDR3 sequence is 12 residues long. CDR1 and CDR2 (germline): SGHNT, YYREEE (reference sequence). The J gene is TRBJ2-1, the V gene TRBV5-4; D unresolved. Specimen: whole blood. This clonotype was obtained from an adult who was a healthcare worker with PCR-confirmed SARS-CoV-2 infection or an uninfected control (not recorded which). CDR3 DNA sequence: TGTGCCAGCAGCTTGTTCAGTAATGAGCAGTTCTTC. Translation: CASSLFSNEQFF. The full variable domain, with the rest looked up from reference TRBV5-4 and TRBJ2-1, is ETGVTQSPTHLIKTRGQQVTLRCSSQSGHNTVSWYQQALGQGPQFIFQYYREEENGRGNFPPRFSGLQFPNYSSELNVNALELDDSALYLCASSLFSNEQFFGPGTRLTVL.